These T cell receptor beta chains were read from a single sample in a study of blood T cell repertoires in COVID-19. The method was immunoSEQ multiplex PCR; TCRdb's version includes in-frame clones alone and lacks a portion of them. The data show 150,000 to 200,000 clones, with around 89% seen just once and 20% to 30% held by the top ten. Material for sequencing was peripheral blood. Every receptor here comes from a man aged 55 to 70 with acute or convalescent COVID-19. Each CDR3 is given with its conserved first and last residue. The order of the fields is V gene, J gene, D gene, clone size, CDR3 protein, CDR3 DNA. The D gene is left open where the match is weak. A row's size may be missing; if present it is once, few, many or a size class.

>TRBV7-7|TRBJ2-7|TRBD1|NA
CASSPGQGGAEQYF
TGTGCCAGCAGCCCGGGACAGGGAGGAGCCGAGCAGTACTTC
>TRBV19|TRBJ2-7|TRBD1|NA
CASSIGDRPAYEQYF
TGTGCCAGTAGTATTGGGGACAGACCAGCCTACGAGCAGTACTTC
>TRBV5-1|TRBJ2-4|TRBD2|NA
CASSLSASGGSRYF
TGCGCCAGCAGCTTGTCTGCTAGCGGGGGGAGTCGATACTTC
>TRBV11-3|TRBJ1-5|NA|few
CASSQGLGYNQPQHF
TGTGCCAGCAGCCAGGGCCTGGGGTACAATCAGCCCCAGCATTTT
>TRBV6-2/TRBV6-3|TRBJ1-3|NA|NA
CASSYSTREAIPGNTIYF
TGTGCCAGCAGTTACTCGACCAGGGAGGCTATTCCTGGAAACACCATATATTTT
>TRBV30|TRBJ2-3|NA|NA
CAWSVAGGSTDTQYF
TGTGCCTGGAGTGTAGCCGGCGGCTCCACAGATACGCAGTATTTT
>TRBV6-5|TRBJ2-5|TRBD1|NA
CASRNRGYGETQYF
TGTGCCAGCAGAAACAGGGGGTACGGAGAGACCCAGTACTTC
>TRBV24-1|TRBJ1-6|NA|NA
CATHSGQGNSPLHF
TGTGCCACCCATTCAGGGCAGGGGAATTCACCCCTCCACTTT
>TRBV5-8|TRBJ2-1|TRBD1|NA
CASSSSGTGRNGNEQFF
TGTGCCAGCAGCTCGTCCGGGACAGGGCGTAATGGCAATGAGCAGTTCTTC
>TRBV7-6|TRBJ2-7|TRBD2|NA
CASSPTGGGSSEQYF
TGTGCCAGCAGCCCTACAGGCGGCGGGAGTTCCGAGCAGTACTTC
>TRBV7-2|TRBJ2-1|TRBD1|NA
CASSLGGQGRNEQFF
TGTGCCAGCAGCTTAGGAGGACAGGGACGCAATGAGCAGTTCTTC
>TRBV2|TRBJ2-1|NA|few
CASSPHPEQFF
TGTGCCAGCAGTCCCCATCCCGAGCAGTTCTTC
>TRBV5-6|TRBJ1-5|NA|NA
CASNRWLSNQPQHF
TGTGCCAGCAACCGCTGGCTTAGCAATCAGCCCCAGCATTTT
>TRBV10-1|TRBJ2-1|NA|NA
CASSESGGRGRNEQFF
TGCGCCAGCAGTGAGTCGGGGGGTAGGGGGCGGAATGAGCAGTTCTTC
>TRBV10-3|TRBJ2-2|TRBD1|NA
CATQRDRANTGELFF
TGTGCCACCCAACGGGACAGAGCGAACACCGGGGAGCTGTTTTTT
>TRBV12-5|TRBJ2-1|NA|NA
CASGLGVADRGNEQFF
TGTGCTAGTGGTTTGGGGGTAGCGGACCGCGGCAATGAGCAGTTCTTC
>TRBV5-1|TRBJ2-1|TRBD1|NA
CASSGRDRGFRNEQFF
TGCGCCAGCAGCGGGCGGGACAGGGGTTTTCGCAATGAGCAGTTCTTC
>TRBV12-3/TRBV12-4|TRBJ1-1|NA|NA
CASSLKRVTEAFF
TGTGCCAGCAGTTTAAAGAGGGTCACTGAAGCTTTCTTT
>TRBV5-1|TRBJ1-1|TRBD1|many
CASTGGTEAFF
TGCGCCAGCACAGGGGGCACTGAAGCTTTCTTT
>TRBV19|TRBJ1-6|NA|NA
CASKPGPSYNSPLHF
TGTGCCAGTAAACCAGGGCCCTCCTATAATTCACCCCTCCACTTT
>TRBV2|TRBJ1-1|NA|few
CASREIMNTEAFF
TGTGCCAGCAGGGAGATCATGAACACTGAAGCTTTCTTT
>TRBV7-9|TRBJ1-1|NA|NA
CASSSDRDMHTEAFF
TGTGCCAGCAGCTCAGACCGGGACATGCACACTGAAGCTTTCTTT
>TRBV19|TRBJ2-1|TRBD1|NA
CASSRGQGAWEQFF
TGTGCCAGTAGTAGAGGACAGGGGGCCTGGGAGCAGTTCTTC
>TRBV24-1|TRBJ2-3|TRBD2|NA
CATATSGTSTDTQYF
TGTGCCACCGCTACAAGCGGGACTAGCACAGATACGCAGTATTTT
>TRBV27|TRBJ1-6|TRBD1|NA
CASKQGAVYEYGSPLHF
TGTGCCAGCAAGCAGGGGGCCGTTTATGAGTATGGTTCACCCCTCCACTTT
>TRBV24-1|TRBJ2-5|NA|NA
CATSDEAAETQYF
TGTGCCACCAGTGATGAGGCAGCAGAGACCCAGTACTTC